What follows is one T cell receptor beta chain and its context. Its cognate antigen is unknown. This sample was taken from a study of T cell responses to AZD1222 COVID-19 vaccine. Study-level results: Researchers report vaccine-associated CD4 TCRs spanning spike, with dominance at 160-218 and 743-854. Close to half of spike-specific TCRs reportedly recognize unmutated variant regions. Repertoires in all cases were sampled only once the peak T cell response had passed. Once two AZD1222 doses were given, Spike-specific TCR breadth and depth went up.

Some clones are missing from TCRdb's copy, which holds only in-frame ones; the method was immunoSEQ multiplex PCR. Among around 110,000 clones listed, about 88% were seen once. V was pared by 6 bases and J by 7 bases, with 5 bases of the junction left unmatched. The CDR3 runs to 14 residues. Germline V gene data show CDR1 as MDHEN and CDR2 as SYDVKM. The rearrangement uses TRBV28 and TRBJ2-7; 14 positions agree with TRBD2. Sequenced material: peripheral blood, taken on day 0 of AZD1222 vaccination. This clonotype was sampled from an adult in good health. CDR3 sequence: CASRETSGRGEQYF. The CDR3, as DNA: TGTGCCAGCAGGGAGACTAGCGGGAGGGGGGAGCAGTACTTC. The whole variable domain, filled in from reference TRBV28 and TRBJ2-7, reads DVKVTQSSRYLVKRTGEKVFLECVQDMDHENMFWYRQDPGLGLRLIYFSYDVKMKEKGDIPEGYSVSREKKERFSLILESASTNQTSMYLCASRETSGRGEQYFGPGTRLTVT.